This T cell receptor (beta chain) came from a study of shared clonotypes between healthy human individuals. Terminally differentiated effector memory CD45RA+ cells were excluded by CCR7 positive selection of CD45RO-negative cells. A note on this clone: Its antigen remains unidentified.

Clones were sequenced by immunoSEQ multiplex PCR, and TCRdb holds only the in-frame ones, with some missing. This sample has more than 2 million clones; just under 95% occur once, and the top ten carry 0.85% to 1.2%. Overall study findings and caveats: Memory subsets had estimated richness that was generally smaller than that of naive subsets. Naive CD4 clonotype sharing across a handful of donors was 5% to 6%.

The sequencing input was naive CD8+ T cells sorted from blood. This sequence originates from a man between 18 and 29 years old in good health.

Here the CDR3 reads CASSEWGLGGGASYNSPLHF. As DNA, the CDR3 is TGTGCCAGCAGTGAATGGGGCCTGGGAGGGGGCGCCTCCTATAATTCACCCCTCCACTTT. The chain combines TRBV6-1 with TRBJ1-6; 7 bases map to TRBD1. The germline CDR1 and CDR2 sequences are MNHNS and SASEGT. CDR3 length: 20 residues. The V segment lost 2 bases and the J segment 0 bases; nucleotides outside the gene matches: 13.